The 10 T cell receptor beta chains listed next were all sequenced from one sample in a study of control samples from healthy donors and cancer patients. Clones were sequenced by immunoSEQ multiplex PCR, and TCRdb holds only the in-frame ones, with some missing. Counted here are 150,000 or so clones, around 94% occurring once; the ten biggest clones make up 10% to 15%. The sample taken for sequencing was blood. All receptors come from a man aged 40-49 years in good health.

This clone was counted a single time. This sequence joins TRBV19 and TRBJ1-2; D gene ambiguous. Trimming removed 2 bases at V and 1 base at J, with 11 bases between. CDR1 is LNHDA and CDR2 is SQIVND in the germline V gene (reference sequence). This CDR3 comprises 15 residues. The CDR3 loop reads CASSIRPEGNYGYTF. CDR3 DNA sequence: TGTGCCAGTAGTATACGGCCAGAGGGTAACTATGGCTACACCTTC.

This chain's CDR3 is CAISEWAGPSNQPQHF. CDR3 bases: TGTGCCATCAGTGAGTGGGCAGGGCCTAGCAATCAGCCCCAGCATTTT. The chain couples TRBV10-3 to TRBJ1-5; D may be TRBD1 (5 bases). The V gene's germline CDR1 is ENHRY and CDR2 SYGVKD. The CDR3 sequence is 16 residues long. Trimming took 1 base from V and 0 from J, leaving 10 bases between them.

The chain is built from TRBV21-1 and TRBJ1-5; TRBD1, as called in the table, went unchecked against the DNA. TRBV21-1 is a pseudogene locus. The CDR3 extends over 17 amino acids. CDR3 bases: TGTGCCAGCAGGCTGATGGGGAACAGGGTACAGGATCAGCCCCAGCATTTT. This codes for CASRLMGNRVQDQPQHF.

This chain uses TRBV6-5 with TRBJ1-2, with 9 bases that match TRBD1. In germline, CDR1 is MNHEY, CDR2 SVGAGI. The V and J ends lost 6 bases and 7 bases, in that order; junction bases with no gene match: 12. The CDR3 contains 15 residues. The CDR3 is CASSHRQGGVFGYTF. DNA of the CDR3: TGTGCCAGCAGCCATAGACAGGGGGGTGTTTTTGGCTACACCTTC.

The chain is built from TRBV4-1 and TRBJ2-5, with TRBD1 matching 8 bases. CDR1 and CDR2 from the germline V gene are MGHRA and YSYEKL. There are 18 residues in the CDR3. Germline trimming cut 0 bases from V and 1 base from J; bases unmatched to any gene: 10. The CDR3 DNA sequence: TGCGCCAGCAGCCAAGATGACACGGGACAGGACCTCCAAGAGACCCAGTACTTC. It encodes CASSQDDTGQDLQETQYF.

This chain joins TRBV7-9 and TRBJ2-1, with D maybe TRBD2 (6 bases). This CDR3 has 14 residues. Germline CDR1 is SEHNR and CDR2 is FQNEAQ (reference sequence). Trimming took off 1 base at V and 11 bases at J, with 15 bases between the two ends. As DNA, the CDR3 is TGTGCCAGCAGCTTAGAGGGAGGCGGTGGCAAGCAGTTCTTC. Translated, it gives CASSLEGGGGKQFF.

V gene TRBV6-4 combines with J gene TRBJ2-1, with D possibly TRBD2 on 6 matching bases. Trimming left V 3 bases short and J 8 bases short, with 23 bases between. The CDR3 contains 17 residues. The germline gives CDR1 MRHNA, CDR2 SNTAGT. This CDR3 reads CASSEFSVSRGKDEQFF. The CDR3 region has the DNA TGTGCCAGCAGTGAATTTTCCGTGTCCCGGGGGAAAGATGAGCAGTTCTTC.

This clone has only one observation. The rearrangement links TRBV2 to TRBJ1-5, with 9 bases that match TRBD1. The CDR3 consists of 17 residues. Unmatched junction bases numbered 13, after V lost 7 bases and J lost 3 bases. In germline, CDR1 is SNHLY, CDR2 FYNNEI. The CDR3 loop reads CASKPDRGPFVNQPQHF. The CDR3 DNA is TGTGCCAGCAAACCGGACAGGGGTCCCTTTGTCAATCAGCCCCAGCATTTT.

The chain is built from TRBV5-5 and TRBJ2-7, with D possibly being TRBD2 (7 bases). The CDR3 runs to 16 residues. Per the germline V gene, CDR1 is SGHKS and CDR2 is YYEKEE (reference sequence). Trimming cost V 1 base and J 2 bases, with 16 bases left between them. This chain's CDR3 is CASSLRGGTGTYEQYF. The CDR3 DNA sequence: TGTGCCAGCAGCTTGAGGGGGGGCACCGGGACCTACGAGCAGTACTTC. The whole variable domain, remainder taken from reference TRBV5-5 and TRBJ2-7, is DAGVTQSPTHLIKTRGQQVTLRCSPISGHKSVSWYQQVLGQGPQFIFQYYEKEERGRGNFPDRFSARQFPNYSSELNVNALLLGDSALYLCASSLRGGTGTYEQYFGPGTRLTVT.

This clone was detected once. This sequence joins TRBV4-1 and TRBJ2-3; 8 nucleotides line up with TRBD2. With V trimmed by 0 bases and J by 3 bases, 2 bases remained unmatched. Germline V gene sequence: CDR1 MGHRA, CDR2 YSYEKL. The CDR3 runs to 15 residues. The CDR3 region has the DNA TGCGCCAGCAGCCAAGATGGCGGGGGGACAGATACGCAGTATTTT. Its translation: CASSQDGGGTDTQYF.